Reported below is one T cell receptor (beta chain). What it binds is not known. The germline gene is not matched at one end of the junction; a read error may be the cause. This record belongs to a study of Graves' ophthalmopathy and Graves' hyperthyroidism. Whole-study findings and limits: Among thyroid clonotypes expanded above 0.001 frequency, most also appeared in blood. Sensitivity reached 55% to 71% and specificity 72.22% when the model predicted ophthalmopathy progression.

In donors with ophthalmopathy, activity was moderate-to-severe, with CAS ≥3, NOSPECS ≥4 and duration under 3 months. From RNA, the CDR3 regions of TCR beta chains were amplified and sequenced. Investigators did first-round RT-PCR with HTBI primers, then second-round multiplex PCR. One entry per CDR3 protein results from TCRdb running MiXCR on the multiplex PCR reads. Altogether around 670,000 distinct CDR3 sequences are present, 35% to 50% being singletons, with the ten largest covering 44%. The CDR3 has 14 amino acids. Looked up from germline, CDR1 is SGHTA and CDR2 is FQGNSA. This clonotype was obtained from an adult man with Graves' ophthalmopathy. Sequenced: peripheral blood. The genes are TRBV7-2 and TRBJ1-4; D is undetermined. The CDR3 nucleotides are TGTGGCAGCAGCTTAAGCAGGCGGAGTGAAAAACTGTTTTTT. Its protein product is CGSSLSRRSEKLFF. Full variable domain (remainder filled in from reference TRBV7-2 and TRBJ1-4): GAGVSQSPSNKVTEKGKDVELRCDPISGHTALYWYRQSLGQGLEFLIYFQGNSAPDKSGLPSDRFSAERTGGSVSTLTIQRTQQEDSAVYLCGSSLSRRSEKLFFGSGTQLSVL.